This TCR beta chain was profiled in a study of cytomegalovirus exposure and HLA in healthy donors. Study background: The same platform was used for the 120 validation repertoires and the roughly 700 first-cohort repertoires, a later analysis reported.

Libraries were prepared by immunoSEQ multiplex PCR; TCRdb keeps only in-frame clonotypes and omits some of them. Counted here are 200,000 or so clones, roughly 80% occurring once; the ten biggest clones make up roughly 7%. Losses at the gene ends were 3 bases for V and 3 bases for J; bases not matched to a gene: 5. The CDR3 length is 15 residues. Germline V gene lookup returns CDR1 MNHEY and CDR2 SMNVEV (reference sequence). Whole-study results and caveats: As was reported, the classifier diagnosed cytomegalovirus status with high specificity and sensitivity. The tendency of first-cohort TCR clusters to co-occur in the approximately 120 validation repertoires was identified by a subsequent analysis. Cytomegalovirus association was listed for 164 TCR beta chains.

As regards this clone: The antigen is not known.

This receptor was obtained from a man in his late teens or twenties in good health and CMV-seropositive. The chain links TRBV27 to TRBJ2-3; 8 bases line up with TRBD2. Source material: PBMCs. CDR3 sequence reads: CASSFRGRRTDTQYF. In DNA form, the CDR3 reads TGTGCCAGCAGTTTTCGCGGGAGGAGGACAGATACGCAGTATTTT.